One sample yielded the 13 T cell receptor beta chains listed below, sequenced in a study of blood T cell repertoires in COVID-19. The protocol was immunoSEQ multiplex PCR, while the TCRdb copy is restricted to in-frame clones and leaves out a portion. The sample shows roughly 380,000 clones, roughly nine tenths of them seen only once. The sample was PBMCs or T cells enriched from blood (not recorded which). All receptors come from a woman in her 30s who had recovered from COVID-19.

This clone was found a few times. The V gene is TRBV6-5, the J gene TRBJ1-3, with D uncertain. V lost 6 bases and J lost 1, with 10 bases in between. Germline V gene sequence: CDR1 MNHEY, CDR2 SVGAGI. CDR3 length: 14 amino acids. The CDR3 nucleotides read TGTGCCAGCAGAGGAGCGATTTCTGGAAACACCATATATTTT. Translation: CASRGAISGNTIYF.

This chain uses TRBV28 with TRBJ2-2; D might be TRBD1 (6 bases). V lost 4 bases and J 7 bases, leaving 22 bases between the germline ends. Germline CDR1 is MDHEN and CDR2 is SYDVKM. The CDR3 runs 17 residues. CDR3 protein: CASSSLRGPQGSGELFF. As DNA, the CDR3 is TGTGCCAGCAGTTCCCTCAGGGGCCCACAAGGTAGCGGGGAGCTGTTTTTT.

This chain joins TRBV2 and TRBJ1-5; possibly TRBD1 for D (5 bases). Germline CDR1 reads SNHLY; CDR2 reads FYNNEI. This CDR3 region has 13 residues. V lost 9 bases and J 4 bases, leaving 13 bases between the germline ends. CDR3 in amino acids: CASSDQGNQPQHF. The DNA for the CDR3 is TGTGCCAGTTCAGACCAGGGTAATCAGCCCCAGCATTTT.

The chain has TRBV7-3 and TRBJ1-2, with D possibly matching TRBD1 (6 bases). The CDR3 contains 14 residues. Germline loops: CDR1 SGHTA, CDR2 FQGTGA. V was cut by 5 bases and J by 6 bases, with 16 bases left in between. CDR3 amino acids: CASSPVAGADGYTF. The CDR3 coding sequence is TGTGCCAGCAGCCCCGTTGCGGGGGCCGATGGCTACACCTTC.

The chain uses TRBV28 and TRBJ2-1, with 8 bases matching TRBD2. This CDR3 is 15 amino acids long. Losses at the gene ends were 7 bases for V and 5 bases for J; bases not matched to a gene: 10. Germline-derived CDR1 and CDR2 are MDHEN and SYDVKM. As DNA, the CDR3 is TGTGCCAGCAATTTTACGCGGGAGGACCACAATGAGCAGTTCTTC. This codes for CASNFTREDHNEQFF.

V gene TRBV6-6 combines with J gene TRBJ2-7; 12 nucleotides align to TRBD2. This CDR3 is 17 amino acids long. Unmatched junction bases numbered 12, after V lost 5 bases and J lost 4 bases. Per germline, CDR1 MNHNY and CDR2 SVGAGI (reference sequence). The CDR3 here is CASSQPFGTSGSYEQYF. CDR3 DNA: TGTGCCAGCAGTCAACCCTTCGGGACTAGCGGGTCTTACGAGCAGTACTTC.

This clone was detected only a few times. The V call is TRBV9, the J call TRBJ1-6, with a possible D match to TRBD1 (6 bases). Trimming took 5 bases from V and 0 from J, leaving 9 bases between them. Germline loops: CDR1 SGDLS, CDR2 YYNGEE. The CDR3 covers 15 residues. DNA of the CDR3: TGTGCCAGCAGGGGGGACAACTCCTATAATTCACCCCTCCACTTT. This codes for CASRGDNSYNSPLHF.

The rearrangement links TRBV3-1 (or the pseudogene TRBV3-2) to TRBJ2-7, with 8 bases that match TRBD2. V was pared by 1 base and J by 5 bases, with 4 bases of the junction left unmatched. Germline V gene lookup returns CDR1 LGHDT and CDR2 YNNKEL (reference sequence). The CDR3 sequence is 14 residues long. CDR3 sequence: CASSQAGLVNEQYF. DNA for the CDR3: TGTGCCAGCAGCCAAGCGGGACTAGTAAACGAGCAGTACTTC.

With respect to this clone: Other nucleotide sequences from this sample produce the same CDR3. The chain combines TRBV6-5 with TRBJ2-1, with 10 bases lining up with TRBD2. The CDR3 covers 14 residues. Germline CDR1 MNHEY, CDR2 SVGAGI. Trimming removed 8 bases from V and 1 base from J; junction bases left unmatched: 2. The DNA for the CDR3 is TGTGCCAGCTTAGCGGGGGGATCCTACAATGAGCAGTTCTTC. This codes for CASLAGGSYNEQFF.

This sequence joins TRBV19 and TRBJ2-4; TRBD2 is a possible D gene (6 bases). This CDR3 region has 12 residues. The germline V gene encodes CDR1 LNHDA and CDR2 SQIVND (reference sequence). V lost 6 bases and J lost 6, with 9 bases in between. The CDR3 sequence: CASSTGGNIQYF. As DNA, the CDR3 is TGTGCCAGTAGCACCGGGGGAAACATTCAGTACTTC.

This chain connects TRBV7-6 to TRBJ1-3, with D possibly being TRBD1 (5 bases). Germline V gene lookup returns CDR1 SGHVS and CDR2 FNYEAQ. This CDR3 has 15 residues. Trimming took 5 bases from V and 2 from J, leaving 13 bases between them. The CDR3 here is CASSPWEGTGNTIYF. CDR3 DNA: TGTGCCAGCAGCCCATGGGAGGGGACTGGAAACACCATATATTTT. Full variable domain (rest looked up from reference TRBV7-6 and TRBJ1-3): GAGVSQSPRYKVTKRGQDVALRCDPISGHVSLYWYRQALGQGPEFLTYFNYEAQQDKSGLPNDRFSAERPEGSISTLTIQRTEQRDSAMYRCASSPWEGTGNTIYFGEGSWLTVV.

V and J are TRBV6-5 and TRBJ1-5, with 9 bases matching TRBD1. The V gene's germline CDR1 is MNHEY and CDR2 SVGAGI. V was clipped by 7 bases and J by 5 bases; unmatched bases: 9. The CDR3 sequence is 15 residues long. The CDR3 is CASNAGTGYYQPQHF. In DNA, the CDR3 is TGTGCCAGCAACGCGGGGACAGGGTATTATCAGCCCCAGCATTTT.

CDR3 sequence: CASSLGAGAMTFF. CDR3 in DNA: TGTGCCAGCAGCTTAGGAGCAGGGGCGATGACTTTCTTT. The chain links TRBV7-9 to TRBJ1-1, with a possible D match to TRBD1 (6 bases). V was cut by 1 base and J by 12 bases, with 15 bases left in between. The CDR3 consists of 13 residues. Germline V gene lookup returns CDR1 SEHNR and CDR2 FQNEAQ (reference sequence).